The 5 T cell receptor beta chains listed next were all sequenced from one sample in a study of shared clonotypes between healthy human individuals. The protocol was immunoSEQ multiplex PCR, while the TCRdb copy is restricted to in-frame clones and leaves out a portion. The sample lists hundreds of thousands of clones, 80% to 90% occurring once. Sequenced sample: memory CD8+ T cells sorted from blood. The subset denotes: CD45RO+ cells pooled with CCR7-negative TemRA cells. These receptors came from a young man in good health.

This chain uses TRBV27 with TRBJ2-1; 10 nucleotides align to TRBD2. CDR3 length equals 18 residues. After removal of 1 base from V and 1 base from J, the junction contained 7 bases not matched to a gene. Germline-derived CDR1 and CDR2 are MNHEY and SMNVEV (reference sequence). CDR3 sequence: CASSLWSGRAPSYNEQFF. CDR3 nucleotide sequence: TGTGCCAGCAGTTTATGGAGCGGGAGGGCCCCTTCCTACAATGAGCAGTTCTTC.

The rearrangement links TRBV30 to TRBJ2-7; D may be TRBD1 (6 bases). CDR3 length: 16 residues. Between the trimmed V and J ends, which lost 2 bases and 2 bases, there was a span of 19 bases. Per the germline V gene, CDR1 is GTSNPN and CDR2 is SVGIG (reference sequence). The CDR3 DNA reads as TGTGCCTGGAGTCGCGAGGACAGTGCAATAACCTACGAGCAGTACTTC. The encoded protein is CAWSREDSAITYEQYF.

Here the CDR3 reads CASSRGSLRTDTQYF. CDR3 nucleotide sequence: TGTGCCAGCAGCCGCGGGAGTTTGCGGACAGATACGCAGTATTTT. The rearrangement uses TRBV5-8 and TRBJ2-3, with 7 bases that match TRBD2. CDR3 length: 15 amino acids. V shed 4 bases and J 3 bases; nucleotides not matched to a gene: 8. Germline V lookup: CDR1 SGHTS, CDR2 YDEGEE.

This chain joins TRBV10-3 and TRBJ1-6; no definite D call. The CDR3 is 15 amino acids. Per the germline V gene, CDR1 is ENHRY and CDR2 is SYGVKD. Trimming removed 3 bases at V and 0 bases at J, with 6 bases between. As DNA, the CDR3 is TGTGCCATCAGTGAAACCATCTCCTATAATTCACCCCTCCACTTT. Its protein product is CAISETISYNSPLHF.

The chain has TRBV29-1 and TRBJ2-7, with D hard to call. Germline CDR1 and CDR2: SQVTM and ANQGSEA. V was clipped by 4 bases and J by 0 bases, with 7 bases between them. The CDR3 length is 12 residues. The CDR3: CSVAGDSYEQYF. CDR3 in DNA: TGCAGCGTTGCTGGGGACTCCTACGAGCAGTACTTC.